The entry that follows covers one TCR beta chain sequence. TCRdb's copy holds only in-frame clones and misses some; the assay was immunoSEQ multiplex PCR. This table has about 66,000 clones, approximately 86% appearing once. The sample originates from a study of blood T cell repertoires in COVID-19. V dropped 0 bases and J dropped 2 bases, with 5 bases sitting between them. The CDR3 runs to 13 residues. Germline CDR1 reads SGHNT; CDR2 reads YYREEE (reference sequence). The gene calls are TRBV5-4 and TRBJ1-2; no clear D gene. This TCR was sampled from a man between 60 and 75 years old with acute or convalescent COVID-19. Sequenced: peripheral blood. The CDR3 protein is CASSLDPNYGYTF. The CDR3 nucleotides are TGTGCCAGCAGCTTGGATCCGAACTATGGCTACACCTTC.